This paragraph covers one TCR beta chain sequence. No antigen is known for it. Original processing methods: Owing to the provision of junction-only sequences devoid of quality scores by immunoSEQ, filtering differed. Generated by immunoSEQ multiplex PCR, the TCRdb table keeps only in-frame clones and is missing some. The V and J calls and clone size are taken from that table; D and trimming were inferred from the DNA. The sample holds about 380,000 clones; around 96% are singletons and the top ten take about 0.32%. This CDR3 region has 13 residues. In germline, CDR1 is SGDLS, CDR2 YYNGEE. The V gene end was trimmed by 4 bases and the J gene end by 1 base; junction bases not matched to a gene: 1. This record comes from a study of shared clonotypes between healthy human individuals. Study-level results: Non-shared clonotypes showed lower generation probabilities than clonotypes common to all four donors.

The rearrangement uses TRBV9 and TRBJ2-5, with 7 bases identical to TRBD1. This receptor was obtained from a man between 25 and 39 years old in good health. Input material: memory CD8+ T cells sorted from blood. Subset of the sample: CD45RO+ cells pooled with CCR7-negative TemRA cells. For the CDR3, the DNA is TGTGCCAGCAGCCCAGGGGGCCAAGAGACCCAGTACTTC. Translating gives CASSPGGQETQYF.